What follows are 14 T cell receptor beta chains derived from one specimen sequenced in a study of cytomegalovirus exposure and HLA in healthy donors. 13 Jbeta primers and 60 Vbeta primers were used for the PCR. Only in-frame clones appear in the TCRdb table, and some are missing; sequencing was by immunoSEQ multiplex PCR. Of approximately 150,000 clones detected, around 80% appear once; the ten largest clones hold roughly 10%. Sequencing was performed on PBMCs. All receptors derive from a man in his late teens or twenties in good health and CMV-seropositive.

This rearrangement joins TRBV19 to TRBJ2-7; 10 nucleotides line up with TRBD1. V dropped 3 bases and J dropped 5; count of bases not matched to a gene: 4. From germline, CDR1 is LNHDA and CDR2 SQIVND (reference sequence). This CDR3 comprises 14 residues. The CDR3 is CASSIEDRGDEQYF. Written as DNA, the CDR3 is TGTGCCAGTAGTATCGAGGACAGGGGGGACGAGCAGTACTTC. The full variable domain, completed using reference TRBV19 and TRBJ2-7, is DGGITQSPKYLFRKEGQNVTLSCEQNLNHDAMYWYRQDPGQGLRLIYYSQIVNDFQKGDIAEGYSVSREKKESFPLTVTSAQKNPTAFYLCASSIEDRGDEQYFGPGTRLTVT.

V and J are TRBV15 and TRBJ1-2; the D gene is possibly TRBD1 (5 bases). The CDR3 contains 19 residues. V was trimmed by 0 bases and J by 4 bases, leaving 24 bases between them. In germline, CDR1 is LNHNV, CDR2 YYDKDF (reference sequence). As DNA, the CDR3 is TGTGCCACCAGCAGAGATCTTTTTGAGCAGGGTATCCAGGGCTATGGCTACACCTTC. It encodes CATSRDLFEQGIQGYGYTF.

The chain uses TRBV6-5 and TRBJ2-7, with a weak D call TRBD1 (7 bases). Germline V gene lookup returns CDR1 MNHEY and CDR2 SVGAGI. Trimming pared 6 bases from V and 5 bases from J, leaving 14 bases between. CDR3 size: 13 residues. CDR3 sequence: CASSRGTADEQYF. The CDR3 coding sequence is TGTGCCAGCAGCAGGGGGACTGCGGACGAGCAGTACTTC.

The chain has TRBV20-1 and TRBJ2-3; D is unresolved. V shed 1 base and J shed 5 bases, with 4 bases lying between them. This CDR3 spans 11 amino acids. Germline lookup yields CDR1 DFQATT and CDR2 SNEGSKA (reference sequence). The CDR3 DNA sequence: TGCAGTGCTAGAGCCGTAGATACGCAGTATTTT. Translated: CSARAVDTQYF.

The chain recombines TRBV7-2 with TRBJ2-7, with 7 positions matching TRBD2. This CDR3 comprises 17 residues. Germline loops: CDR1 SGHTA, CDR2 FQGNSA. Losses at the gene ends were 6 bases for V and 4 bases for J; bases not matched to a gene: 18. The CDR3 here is CASSLPVFLAGAYEQYF. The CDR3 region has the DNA TGTGCCAGCAGTTTGCCGGTGTTTTTAGCGGGCGCTTACGAGCAGTACTTC.

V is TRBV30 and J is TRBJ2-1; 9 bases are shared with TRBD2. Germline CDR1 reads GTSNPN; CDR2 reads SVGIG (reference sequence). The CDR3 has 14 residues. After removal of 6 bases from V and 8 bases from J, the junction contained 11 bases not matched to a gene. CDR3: CACAGTSKTDEQFF. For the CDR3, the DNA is TGTGCCTGTGCAGGGACTAGCAAAACCGATGAGCAGTTCTTC.

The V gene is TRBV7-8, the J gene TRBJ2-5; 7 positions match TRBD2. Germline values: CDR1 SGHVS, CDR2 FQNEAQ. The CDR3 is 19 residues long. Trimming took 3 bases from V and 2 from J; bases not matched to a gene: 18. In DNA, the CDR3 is TGTGCCAGCAGCTTCCTTACGGGGTGGGTAGCGGGCCAACAAGAGACCCAGTACTTC. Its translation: CASSFLTGWVAGQQETQYF.

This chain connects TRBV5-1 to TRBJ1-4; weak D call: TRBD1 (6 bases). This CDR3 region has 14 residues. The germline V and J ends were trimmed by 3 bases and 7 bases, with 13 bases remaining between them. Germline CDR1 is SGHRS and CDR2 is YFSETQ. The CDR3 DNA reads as TGCGCCAGCAGCTGGGGGGGGGCTGGTGAAAAACTGTTTTTT. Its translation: CASSWGGAGEKLFF.

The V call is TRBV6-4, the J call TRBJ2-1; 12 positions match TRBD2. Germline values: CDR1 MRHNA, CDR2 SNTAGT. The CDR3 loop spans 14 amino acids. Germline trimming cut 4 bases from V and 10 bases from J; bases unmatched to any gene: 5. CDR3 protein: CASSVFLAGGEQFF. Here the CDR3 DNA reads TGTGCCAGCAGTGTCTTTCTAGCGGGAGGGGAGCAGTTCTTC.

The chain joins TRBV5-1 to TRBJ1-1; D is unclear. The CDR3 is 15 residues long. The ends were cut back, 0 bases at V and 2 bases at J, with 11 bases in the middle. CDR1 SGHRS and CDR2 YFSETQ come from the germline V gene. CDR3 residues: CASSLGQTFNTEAFF. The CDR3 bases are TGCGCCAGCAGCTTGGGGCAGACTTTCAACACTGAAGCTTTCTTT.

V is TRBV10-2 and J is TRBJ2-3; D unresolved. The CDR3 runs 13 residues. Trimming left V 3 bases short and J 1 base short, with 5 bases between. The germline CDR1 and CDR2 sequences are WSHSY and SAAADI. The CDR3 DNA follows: TGCGCCAGCAGTGACCCCGGCACAGATACGCAGTATTTT. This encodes CASSDPGTDTQYF.

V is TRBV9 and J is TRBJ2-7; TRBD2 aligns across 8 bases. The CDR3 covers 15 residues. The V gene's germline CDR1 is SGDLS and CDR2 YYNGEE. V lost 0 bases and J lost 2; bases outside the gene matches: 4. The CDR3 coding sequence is TGTGCCAGCAGCGTAGGGTCGGGAGGGACCTACGAGCAGTACTTC. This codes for CASSVGSGGTYEQYF.

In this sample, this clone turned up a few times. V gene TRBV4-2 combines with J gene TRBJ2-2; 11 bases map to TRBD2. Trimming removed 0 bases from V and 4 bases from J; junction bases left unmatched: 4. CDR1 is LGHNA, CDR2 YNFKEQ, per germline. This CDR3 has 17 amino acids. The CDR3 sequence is CASSQDALAGGTGELFF. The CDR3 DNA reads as TGTGCCAGCAGCCAAGATGCCCTAGCGGGGGGCACCGGGGAGCTGTTTTTT.

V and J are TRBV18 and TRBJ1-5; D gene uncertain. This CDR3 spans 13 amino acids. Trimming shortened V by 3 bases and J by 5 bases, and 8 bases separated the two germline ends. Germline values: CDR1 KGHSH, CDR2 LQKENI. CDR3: CASSPAKDQPQHF. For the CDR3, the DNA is TGTGCCAGCTCACCGGCAAAAGATCAGCCCCAGCATTTT.